This TCR beta chain was captured in a study of cytomegalovirus exposure and HLA in healthy donors. Study overall: Early released data comprised 75 million to 100 million unique TCRs from HLA-typed donors. The study's findings and limits: Accurate prediction of HLA-A and HLA-B alleles (for most subjects) was reportedly achieved from TCR beta sequences. With later analysis, a missense DCLRE1C variant became linked to TCR beta V- and J-gene trimming.

The study ran its PCR with 60 Vbeta and 13 Jbeta primers. Sequencing used immunoSEQ multiplex PCR; TCRdb keeps in-frame clones, though not all of them. The sample lists tens of thousands of clones; 73% were seen once. In the case of this clone: Its target is unknown.

Germline V gives CDR1 LNHDA, CDR2 SQIVND (reference sequence). The length of the CDR3 is 15 residues. What was sequenced was PBMCs. The rearrangement joins TRBV19 to TRBJ2-5, with 9 positions matching TRBD2. The DNA end is more similar to TRBJ2-7, so the J call may be wrong. The TCR comes from a man between 50 and 59 years old in good health and CMV-seronegative. The CDR3 nucleotides read TGTGCCAGTAGTATGGCGGGGGGGCTTGGTTACGAGCAGTACTTC. Amino acids: CASSMAGGLGYEQYF.